These T cell receptor beta chains were read from a single sample in a study of blood T cells in healthy people across ages. TCRdb itself ran the 5' RACE reads through MiXCR, one entry per CDR3 protein. This table holds more than 750,000 distinct CDR3 sequences, roughly 28% found once. Another study also made use of these data, one on T cells of mothers and their children.

Sequenced input: blood. Receptor source: a woman in her forties in good health. CDR3s include the opening cysteine and the closing phenylalanine or tryptophan. A D gene is named only where the DNA matches it firmly. Clone size is shown for a subset of rows, as once, few, many or a class of expanded clone.

d_call clone_size j_call v_call cdr3_aa cdr3_nt
TRBD2 few TRBJ2-1 TRBV5-1 CASSGAGDPYNEQFF TGCGCCAGCAGCGGGGCGGGGGACCCCTACAATGAGCAGTTCTTC
NA NA TRBJ1-2 TRBV27 CASSSTPDSPHYGYTF TGTGCCAGCAGCTCCACCCCGGACAGCCCCCACTATGGCTACACCTTC
TRBD2 many TRBJ2-7 TRBV7-2 CASSLAPSGGEWQYF TGTGCCAGCAGCTTAGCGCCTAGCGGGGGGGAATGGCAGTACTTC
TRBD2 NA TRBJ2-5 TRBV5-6 CASSFGTSYGETQYF TGTGCCAGCAGCTTCGGGACTAGCTACGGGGAGACCCAGTACTTC
NA once TRBJ2-2 TRBV5-1 CASSLVQGSTGELFF TGCGCCAGCAGCTTGGTCCAGGGCAGCACCGGGGAGCTGTTTTTT
TRBD1 few TRBJ2-6 TRBV18 CASSPLGTGGPSGANVLTF TGTGCCAGCTCACCATTGGGGACAGGGGGTCCCTCTGGGGCCAACGTCCTGACTTTC
TRBD1 many TRBJ2-7 TRBV7-2 CASSSTFGTGAYEQYF TGTGCCAGCAGCTCAACATTCGGGACAGGGGCCTACGAGCAGTACTTC
NA NA TRBJ2-7 TRBV7-8 CASSCPSGSYEQYF TGTGCCAGCAGCTGTCCCTCGGGGTCCTACGAGCAGTACTTC
NA NA TRBJ1-5 TRBV12-5 CASGLHVRGNQPQHF TGTGCTAGTGGTTTGCACGTTAGGGGTAATCAGCCCCAGCATTTT
TRBD2 NA TRBJ2-3 TRBV5-1 CASSLVGLAGTSTDTQYF TGCGCCAGCAGCTTGGTAGGACTAGCGGGGACTAGCACAGATACGCAGTATTTT
NA NA TRBJ1-6 TRBV28 CASSLSTRHSPLHF TGTGCCAGCAGTTTAAGTACTCGTCATTCACCCCTCCACTTT
NA many TRBJ2-1 TRBV7-9 CASSLALVNYNEQFF TGTGCCAGCAGCTTAGCGCTAGTGAACTACAATGAGCAGTTCTTC
TRBD1 once TRBJ1-3 TRBV4-2 CASSHEGASSGNTIYF TGTGCCAGCAGCCACGAGGGGGCCAGCTCTGGAAACACCATATATTTT
NA NA TRBJ1-4 TRBV20-1 CSASSGANEKLFF TGCAGTGCTAGTTCGGGGGCAAATGAAAAACTGTTTTTT
NA NA TRBJ2-7 TRBV28 CASSLFAQYPYEQYF TGTGCCAGCAGTTTATTCGCCCAGTACCCCTACGAGCAGTACTTC
NA NA TRBJ2-5 TRBV20-1 CSARGTMVTQYF TGCAGTGCTAGGGGGACAATGGTGACCCAGTACTTC
NA NA TRBJ1-2 TRBV20-1 CSASWGGGYTF TGCAGTGCTAGTTGGGGGGGCGGCTACACCTTC
TRBD1 NA TRBJ2-1 TRBV4-2 CASSQALADRSYNEQFF TGTGCCAGCAGCCAAGCACTCGCGGACAGGTCCTACAATGAGCAGTTCTTC
NA many TRBJ2-5 TRBV4-1 CASSPGAGRGIQETQYF TGCGCCAGCAGCCCCGGGGCTGGCAGGGGAATCCAAGAGACCCAGTACTTC
NA once TRBJ2-1 TRBV20-1 CSAAEYSSYNEQFF TGCAGTGCCGCAGAATACAGCTCCTACAATGAGCAGTTCTTC
NA few TRBJ2-5 TRBV20-1 CSARNPRRGDRETQYF TGCAGTGCTAGAAACCCACGCAGGGGAGATCGAGAGACCCAGTACTTC
NA many TRBJ2-7 TRBV7-6 CASSPTTGTYYEQYF TGTGCCAGCAGTCCGACAACCGGGACGTACTACGAGCAGTACTTC
TRBD2 many TRBJ2-5 TRBV20-1 CSARVFPGRVQETQYF TGCAGTGCTAGAGTGTTTCCCGGGAGGGTACAAGAGACCCAGTACTTC
NA NA TRBJ2-7 TRBV6-5 CASRPNRDHNSYEQYF TGTGCCAGCAGACCGAACAGGGACCACAATTCCTACGAGCAGTACTTC
NA NA TRBJ2-4 TRBV27 CASSLQGDGGKNIQYF TGTGCCAGCAGTTTACAGGGAGATGGAGGCAAAAACATTCAGTACTTC
NA NA TRBJ1-5 TRBV12-3/TRBV12-4 CASSWARDFNQPQHF TGTGCCAGCAGTTGGGCCAGAGACTTCAATCAGCCCCAGCATTTT
TRBD1 NA TRBJ1-2 TRBV2 CASSEDRQGAYNGYTF TGTGCCAGCAGTGAAGATCGGCAGGGGGCCTACAATGGCTACACCTTC
NA few TRBJ1-1 TRBV5-1 CASSLLQNTEAFF TGTGCCAGCAGTCTACTCCAGAACACTGAAGCTTTCTTT
NA once TRBJ1-2 TRBV15 CATSKGGNYGYTF TGTGCCACCAGCAAGGGGGGTAACTATGGCTACACCTTC
TRBD1 once TRBJ1-1 TRBV2 CASSRQGRSTEAFF TGTGCCAGCAGTCGACAGGGAAGGAGCACTGAAGCTTTCTTT
NA NA TRBJ1-1 TRBV7-3 CASSPSSRDTEAFF TGTGCCAGCAGCCCCTCGAGTAGGGACACTGAAGCTTTCTTT
NA once TRBJ1-2 TRBV7-2 CASSFYEWRDRLDGYTF TGTGCCAGCAGCTTTTATGAATGGAGGGATCGTTTGGATGGCTACACCTTC
NA NA TRBJ2-6 TRBV24-1 CATSFKPGQDGSGANVLTF TGTGCCACCAGTTTCAAACCGGGACAAGACGGATCTGGGGCCAACGTCCTGACTTTC
NA many TRBJ2-7 TRBV20-1 CSASDGTYEQYF TGCAGTGCTAGTGATGGGACCTACGAGCAGTACTTC
TRBD2 many TRBJ2-5 TRBV29-1 CSVEMGDAGLAGSQETQYF TGCAGCGTTGAGATGGGGGACGCAGGGCTAGCGGGAAGCCAAGAGACCCAGTACTTC
TRBD2 NA TRBJ2-1 TRBV12-3/TRBV12-4 CASSLVPGGNLIF TGTGCCAGCAGTTTAGTCCCGGGAGGGAATTTGATCTTC
TRBD2 few TRBJ2-1 TRBV7-2 CASSSGLAAFNEQFF TGTGCCAGCAGCTCGGGACTAGCGGCCTTCAATGAGCAGTTCTTC
TRBD2 once TRBJ2-5 TRBV12-3/TRBV12-4 CASSFTPSGYEQYF TGTGCCAGCAGTTTCACTCCTAGCGGGTATGAGCAGTACTTC
NA many TRBJ2-1 TRBV29-1 CSVDTGRIYNEQFF TGCAGCGTTGATACCGGACGGATCTACAATGAGCAGTTCTTC
NA few TRBJ1-4 TRBV7-8 CASSLEYAGTEKLFF TGTGCCAGCAGCTTAGAGTACGCAGGGACGGAAAAACTGTTTTTT
NA NA TRBJ2-3 TRBV5-5 CASSLESVGVGDTQYF TGTGCCAGCAGCTTGGAGTCCGTGGGGGTTGGAGATACGCAGTATTTT
NA NA TRBJ1-2 TRBV19 CASSIALSALFDGYTF TGTGCCAGTAGTATAGCATTGTCAGCGCTGTTTGATGGCTACACCTTC
TRBD2 many TRBJ2-5 TRBV7-2 CASSVGTSYETQYF TGTGCCAGCAGCGTGGGGACTAGCTACGAGACCCAGTACTTC
NA NA TRBJ2-3 TRBV5-1 CASLGDPADTQYF TGCGCCAGCCTCGGGGATCCGGCAGATACGCAGTATTTT
TRBD2 NA TRBJ2-1 TRBV7-2 CASSTRSGTSGGFGQFF TGTGCCAGCAGCACAAGATCCGGGACTAGCGGGGGGTTTGGGCAGTTCTTC
TRBD1 few TRBJ1-2 TRBV5-1 CASSSQQGYDGYTF TGCGCCAGCAGCTCACAACAGGGGTACGATGGCTACACCTTC
NA NA TRBJ1-5 TRBV6-5 CASSMTTHSNQPQHF TGTGCCAGCAGTATGACAACTCATAGCAATCAGCCCCAGCATTTT
NA few TRBJ1-3 TRBV12-3/TRBV12-4 CASRTAGAGNTIYF TGTGCCAGCAGGACTGCGGGAGCTGGAAACACCATATATTTT
NA NA TRBJ1-1 TRBV20-1 CSALDRNTEAFF TGCAGTGCTCTCGACAGGAACACTGAAGCTTTCTTT
NA NA TRBJ2-7 TRBV7-2 CASSLGSDGPPYEQYF TGTGCCAGCAGCTTAGGGTCCGACGGGCCCCCCTACGAGCAGTACTTC
NA NA TRBJ2-2 TRBV3-1 CASSRGAGTGELFF TGTGCCAGCAGCCGGGGGGCTGGTACCGGGGAGCTGTTTTTT
NA NA TRBJ1-2 TRBV5-6 CASSLDVGRGPPFDYGYTF TGTGCCAGCAGCTTGGATGTCGGGCGGGGCCCACCCTTTGACTATGGCTACACCTTC
TRBD1 many TRBJ2-1 TRBV12-3/TRBV12-4 CASSRTGGNEQFF TGTGCCAGCAGTAGGACAGGGGGCAATGAGCAGTTCTTC
NA NA TRBJ2-7 TRBV7-6 CASSLESGARYEQYF TGTGCCAGCAGCTTAGAGTCCGGCGCCAGGTACGAGCAGTACTTC
NA NA TRBJ1-1 TRBV7-2 CASSLGVRKGLMNTEAFF TGTGCCAGCAGCTTAGGAGTGCGGAAGGGCCTTATGAACACTGAAGCTTTCTTT